The clone carrying this T cell receptor (beta chain) has just a few counts. What it binds is unknown. TCRdb itself ran the 5' RACE reads through MiXCR, one entry per CDR3 protein. The table has around 610,000 distinct CDR3 sequences, roughly 14% seen once. This record belongs to a study of T cells after yellow fever vaccination. Whole-study findings and limits: At around 95% for CD4 and almost 90% for CD8, most primary-vaccination clones showed up again after the booster. Researchers cautioned that FACS-sorted repertoires could harbor abundant clonotypes contaminating from the bulk population. There was a small share of clonotypes that showed up in both the CD4 and CD8 compartments.

The input for sequencing was PBMCs, taken on the day of the yellow fever booster vaccination. The TCR was taken from a young man who received the YFV17D yellow fever vaccine.

The CDR3 sequence: CASSPPGTGQFLRAEAFF. CDR3 nucleotide sequence: TGCGCCAGCAGCCCACCCGGGACAGGGCAGTTTTTGCGCGCTGAAGCTTTCTTT. V usage is TRBV5-1 and J usage is TRBJ1-1, with 9 bases identical to TRBD1. The CDR3 extends over 18 amino acids. Germline CDR1 SGHRS, CDR2 YFSETQ. V was clipped by 4 bases and J by 6 bases; unmatched bases: 19.